This TCR beta chain was captured in a study of shared clonotypes between healthy human individuals. Background on the study: Each donor had three CD4 naive, three CD4 memory, two CD8 naive and one CD8 memory plate.

CD4+ cells underwent separation, giving CD45RA+ naive and CD45RA-negative memory subsets. Using immunoSEQ multiplex PCR, the repertoire was profiled, and TCRdb retains in-frame clones only, with some absent. The repertoire holds 2.5 million or so clones, around 90% seen once, with around 0.14% in the top ten. Germline V gene data show CDR1 as LGHNT and CDR2 as FRNRAP. The CDR3 sequence is 17 residues long. Losses at the gene ends were 1 base for V and 2 bases for J; bases not matched to a gene: 11. The rearrangement links TRBV12-5 to TRBJ2-7, with 7 bases aligning to TRBD1. This TCR was sampled from a man aged 18 to 35 in good health. Sequencing input: naive CD4+ T cells sorted from blood. Subset in this sample: CD45RA+ positively selected. CDR3 DNA: TGTGCTAGTGGTTTGGCGCCTTGGACAGGACGACCCTACGAGCAGTACTTC. It codes for CASGLAPWTGRPYEQYF.